This T cell receptor (beta chain) is drawn from a study of T-cell memory formation after mild COVID-19. The overall study: TCR clusters showed largely donor specificity.

Points on this clonotype: Its antigen is as yet unknown.

Each CDR3 protein is one row after TCRdb ran MiXCR on the 5' RACE reads. In the table there are a few hundred thousand distinct CDR3 sequences, approximately 25% of which are singletons. Study-wide results and caveats: Day 15 to 85 contracting clones showed balanced CD4/CD8; day 15 to 37 expanders favored CD4+. There were some responding clones in pre-infection memory, which suggested that cross-reactive memory had joined.

Between the trimmed V and J ends, which lost 1 base and 2 bases, there was a span of 6 bases. The germline gives CDR1 SGDLS, CDR2 YYNGEE. This CDR3 has 13 amino acids. The source of this sequence is an adult woman who had mild COVID-19 (a few samples of this study predate the infection). Cell type and time point are not known. Sequenced sample: PBMCs or a T cell subset sorted from them (not recorded which). V and J are TRBV9 and TRBJ2-5; possible D gene TRBD1, 5 bases. The CDR3 DNA is TGTGCCAGCAGCGTACAGGGTCAAGAGACCCAGTACTTC. It translates to CASSVQGQETQYF.